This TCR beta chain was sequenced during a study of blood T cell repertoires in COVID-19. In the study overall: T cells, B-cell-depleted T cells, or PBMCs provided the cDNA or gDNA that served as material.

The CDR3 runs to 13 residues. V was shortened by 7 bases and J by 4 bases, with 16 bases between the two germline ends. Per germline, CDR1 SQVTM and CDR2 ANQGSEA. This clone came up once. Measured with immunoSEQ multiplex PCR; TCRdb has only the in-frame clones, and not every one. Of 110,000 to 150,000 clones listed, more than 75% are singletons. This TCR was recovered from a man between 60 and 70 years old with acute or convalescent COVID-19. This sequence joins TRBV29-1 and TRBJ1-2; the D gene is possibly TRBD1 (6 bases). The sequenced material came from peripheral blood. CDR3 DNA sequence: TGCAGCGCCAGGGACAATCCCCCCTATGGCTACACCTTC. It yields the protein CSARDNPPYGYTF. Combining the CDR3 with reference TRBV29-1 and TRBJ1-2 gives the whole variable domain SAVISQKPSRDICQRGTSLTIQCQVDSQVTMMFWYRQQPGQSLTLIATANQGSEATYESGFVIDKFPISRPNLTFSTLTVSNMSPEDSSIYLCSARDNPPYGYTFGSGTRLTVV.